The next 9 T cell receptor beta chains were all read from a single sample in a study of blood T cell repertoires in COVID-19. Here immunoSEQ multiplex PCR was the method, and the copy in TCRdb shows in-frame clones only, minus some. The data contain fewer than 300,000 clones, roughly 91% of them seen just once; the ten biggest clones take up approximately 0.84%. Sequenced material: peripheral blood. Receptors were obtained from a man in his thirties or forties with acute or convalescent COVID-19.

J is TRBJ2-5 and V is TRBV2; 8 positions match TRBD1. Germline V gene lookup returns CDR1 SNHLY and CDR2 FYNNEI. This CDR3 comprises 14 residues. Germline trimming cut 6 bases from V and 5 bases from J; bases unmatched to any gene: 8. The CDR3 spells CASRRTGIRETQYF. In DNA form, the CDR3 reads TGTGCCAGCAGGCGGACAGGGATCCGGGAGACCCAGTACTTC.

The chain's CDR3 is CASTLKREGLGTQYF. The DNA for the CDR3 is TGTGCCAGCACCCTAAAGCGGGAGGGCCTCGGTACGCAGTATTTT. The J gene is TRBJ2-3, the V gene TRBV5-6; 10 positions match TRBD2. V trimming: 6 bases; J trimming: 8 bases; junction bases outside the gene matches: 12. Per the germline V gene, CDR1 is SGHDT and CDR2 is YYEEEE. The CDR3 is 15 amino acids.

The V gene is TRBV9, the J gene TRBJ2-1; tentatively, D is TRBD2 (5 bases). The length of the CDR3 is 16 residues. Germline V gene lookup returns CDR1 SGDLS and CDR2 YYNGEE. Trimming left V 4 bases short and J 4 bases short, with 18 bases between. This CDR3 is CASSYSGGQVYNEQFF. CDR3 DNA: TGTGCCAGCAGCTACTCCGGCGGGCAGGTGTACAATGAGCAGTTCTTC.

The gene calls are TRBV20-1 and TRBJ1-2; the D gene is possibly TRBD1 (5 bases). The CDR3 length is 10 residues. Per germline, CDR1 DFQATT and CDR2 SNEGSKA (reference sequence). The germline V and J ends were trimmed by 6 bases and 8 bases, with 10 bases remaining between them. The DNA of the CDR3 is TGCAGTGCAGGGGCTTACGGCTACACCTTC. Its protein is CSAGAYGYTF.

V is TRBV19 and J is TRBJ1-6; 8 bases are a match to TRBD1. The CDR3 extends over 13 amino acids. Germline V CDR1 and CDR2: LNHDA, SQIVND (reference sequence). J lost 8 bases, V lost 5 bases, and 2 bases had no gene match. The CDR3 DNA follows: TGTGCCAGTAGTGGACAGGGATATTCACCCCTCCACTTT. It translates to CASSGQGYSPLHF.

The gene calls are TRBV5-1 and TRBJ1-4; weak D call: TRBD1 (5 bases). V dropped 2 bases and J dropped 0 bases, with 8 bases sitting between them. Germline CDR1 and CDR2: SGHRS and YFSETQ. The CDR3 is 15 amino acids. The CDR3 region has the DNA TGCGCCAGCAGCTTAGGGGCTGCAACTAATGAAAAACTGTTTTTT. Protein sequence: CASSLGAATNEKLFF.

J is TRBJ2-3 and V is TRBV7-9; perhaps TRBD2 as D (7 bases). There are 15 residues in the CDR3. CDR1 is SEHNR, CDR2 FQNEAQ, per germline (reference sequence). V lost 5 bases and J 6 bases, leaving 18 bases between the germline ends. As DNA, the CDR3 is TGTGCCAGCAGCCCTCCTGAAGGGGGGGAGGATACGCAGTATTTT. It is translated as CASSPPEGGEDTQYF.

The chain recombines TRBV6-5 with TRBJ2-2; unclear D gene. Germline V gene sequence: CDR1 MNHEY, CDR2 SVGAGI. V lost 8 bases to trimming and J lost 3 bases, with 13 bases between them. There are 14 residues in the CDR3. The CDR3 here is CASSFVRDTGELFF. In DNA, the CDR3 is TGTGCCAGCTCCTTCGTACGAGACACCGGGGAGCTGTTTTTT.

The rearrangement joins TRBV19 to TRBJ1-1; 11 bases align to TRBD1. Germline CDR1 and CDR2: LNHDA and SQIVND (reference sequence). CDR3 length: 15 amino acids. The V gene end was trimmed by 5 bases and the J gene end by 1 base; junction bases not matched to a gene: 3. DNA for the CDR3: TGTGCCAGTAGTGTAGGGACAGGGGGGAACACTGAAGCTTTCTTT. Its translation is CASSVGTGGNTEAFF.